This TCR beta chain stems from a study of regulatory T cells in long-lasting Graves disease. The overall study: Disease was considered persistent Graves' disease after over 5 years of antithyroid drugs (with positive TSH receptor antibodies).

The time point denotes: persistent/refractory GD, antithyroid drugs over 5 years with positive TRAb. RNA extracted from PBMCs served as the sequencing template. Recruitment took place at an endocrinology department in Xi'an, China. HTBI primers from iRepertoire and Arm-PCR of CDR3 regions yielded the TCR beta libraries. TCRdb re-derived calls from the multiplex PCR reads in MiXCR, one entry per CDR3 protein. The data hold a few hundred thousand distinct CDR3 sequences, with roughly a quarter observed a single time. Worth noting for this clonotype: Its antigen is as yet unknown. A read error may be the cause here, since a much bigger clone is one base away.

This CDR3 contains 16 residues. Trimming removed 2 bases from V and 0 bases from J; junction bases left unmatched: 7. Germline CDR1 MNHEY, CDR2 SVGAGI. Study-wide results and caveats: TCR diversity was lower in persistent than newly diagnosed Graves' disease.

Material: peripheral blood mononuclear cells (PBMCs), obtained when the disease was refractory, from a patient treated with antithyroid drugs. The sequence was obtained from a female donor with Graves disease. The rearrangement joins TRBV6-5 to TRBJ2-7; 7 nucleotides line up with TRBD2. DNA of the CDR3: TGTGCCAGCAGTTACGGGGTGGGAGGGGTCTCCTACGAGCAGTACTTC. Protein product: CASSYGVGGVSYEQYF.